One TCR beta chain is described in this entry. This sample was included in a study of T cell changes during pregnancy in multiple sclerosis. Profiled with immunoSEQ multiplex PCR; TCRdb holds only in-frame clones, not every one. The repertoire holds approximately 38,000 clones, about 94% seen once, with less than 2% in the top ten. Looked up from germline, CDR1 is MDHEN and CDR2 is SYDVKM. The CDR3 has 16 amino acids. Trimming removed 5 bases from V and 4 bases from J; junction bases left unmatched: 6. This receptor was obtained from a female donor with multiple sclerosis, enrolled in a pregnancy study. Specimen: peripheral blood, collected in the third trimester of pregnancy. The chain recombines TRBV28 with TRBJ2-7; 15 nucleotides align to TRBD2. This CDR3 reads CASSPGTSGRSYEQYF. Here the CDR3 DNA reads TGTGCCAGCAGTCCGGGGACTAGCGGGAGGTCGTACGAGCAGTACTTC.